What follows describes a single T cell receptor (beta chain). No antigen is known for it. This sample is part of a study of CD8 T cells in ankylosing spondylitis. TCRdb reprocessed the 5' RACE reads with MiXCR, giving one entry per CDR3 protein. Of some 340,000 distinct CDR3 sequences in the sample, roughly 14% were seen once. Study-level findings and limits: Ankylosing spondylitis blood appeared to carry a characteristic TCR beta motif of roughly eight highly homologous variants. Certain motif variants had earlier been reported in reactive arthritis synovial fluid and blood.

The clonotype was recovered from a male donor with ankylosing spondylitis or in good health (not recorded which). Sample: blood, either unsorted or a sorted T cell fraction (not recorded which).

Here the CDR3 DNA reads TGCAGTGCCCCGGGAGGGGGCTACACTGAAGCTTTCTTT. Translating it yields CSAPGGGYTEAFF. The chain carries TRBV20-1 and TRBJ1-1; 7 bases are shared with TRBD1. This CDR3 spans 13 amino acids. The germline V gene encodes CDR1 DFQATT and CDR2 SNEGSKA (reference sequence). The J segment lost 3 bases and the V segment lost 6 bases, leaving 7 bases of the junction unmatched.